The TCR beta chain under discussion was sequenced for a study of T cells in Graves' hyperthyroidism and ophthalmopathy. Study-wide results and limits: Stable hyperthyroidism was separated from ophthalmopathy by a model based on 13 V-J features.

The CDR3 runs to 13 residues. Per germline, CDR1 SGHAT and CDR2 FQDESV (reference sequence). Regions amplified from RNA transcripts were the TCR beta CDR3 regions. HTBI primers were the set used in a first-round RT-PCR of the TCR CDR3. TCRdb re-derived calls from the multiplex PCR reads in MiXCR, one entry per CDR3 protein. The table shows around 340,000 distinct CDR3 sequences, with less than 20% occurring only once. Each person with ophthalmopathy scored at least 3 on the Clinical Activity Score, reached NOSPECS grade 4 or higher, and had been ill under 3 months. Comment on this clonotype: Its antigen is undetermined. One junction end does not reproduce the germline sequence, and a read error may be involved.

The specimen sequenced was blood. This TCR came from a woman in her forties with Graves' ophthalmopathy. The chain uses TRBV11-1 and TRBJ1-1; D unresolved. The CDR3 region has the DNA TGTGCTAGCAGCTTAGCCGGTCCGTATGAAGCTTTCTTT. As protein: CASSLAGPYEAFF.